Sequencing of this T cell receptor beta chain was carried out in a study of metastatic and nonmetastatic thyroid tumors. Points on this clone: One end of the junction varies from germline; a read error may be responsible.

MiXCR re-clonotyped the PCR reads for TCRdb. The table has around 20,000 clones, approximately 20% seen once. No patient had received any treatment before thyroid surgery. The source of this sequence is a female donor with papillary thyroid cancer or a benign thyroid nodule (not recorded which). Some clones in this sample may be carry-over from other donors' samples. Sequenced: tumor tissue.

CDR3 sequence reads: CSAREANQPQHF. DNA of the CDR3: TGCAGTGCCAGAGAAGCGAATCAGCCCCAGCATTTT. The chain joins TRBV20-1 to TRBJ1-5; D not resolved. CDR1 and CDR2 from the germline V gene are DFQATT and SNEGSKA (reference sequence). This CDR3 has 12 residues.